A selection of T cell receptor beta chains follows, all from one sample in a study of T-cell memory formation after mild COVID-19. TCRdb re-derived calls from the 5' RACE reads in MiXCR, one entry per CDR3 protein. This sample carries about 140,000 distinct CDR3 sequences, 11% to 15% of them seen once, and the ten largest clones take 28%. The sequenced sample consisted of PBMCs or a T cell subset sorted from them (not recorded which). Receptors were obtained from an adult woman who had mild COVID-19 (a few samples of this study predate the infection). Cell type and time point are not known. The CDR3 runs from the conserved cysteine through the conserved F or W. A D gene is named only where the DNA matches it firmly. Rows give clone size only sometimes, using once, few, many, or a class for an expanded clone.

v_gene	abundance	j_gene	d_gene	CDR3nt	CDR3aa
TRBV7-8	-	TRBJ2-3	TRBD2	TGTGCCAGCAGCTTAGAACTAGCGGGGGGTGGGTCAGATACGCAGTATTTT	CASSLELAGGGSDTQYF
TRBV27	-	TRBJ2-1	-	TGTGCCAGCAGTCCTTACGCTAGTTCCTACAATGAGCAGTTCTTC	CASSPYASSYNEQFF
TRBV6-4	-	TRBJ2-7	-	TGTGCCAGCAGTGAGAACTTGCAAACTTACTGCTTCTCCTACGAGCAGTACTTC	CASSENLQTYCFSYEQYF
TRBV11-3	-	TRBJ2-3	-	TGTGCCAGCAGCCTACAGGGCAAGGGCGCAGATACGCAGTATTTT	CASSLQGKGADTQYF
TRBV5-5	few	TRBJ1-1	-	TGTGCCAGCAGCTTGGATATCGGGGGCACTGAAGCTTTCTTT	CASSLDIGGTEAFF
TRBV24-1	-	TRBJ2-1	-	TGTGCCACCAGTGATTTGCTCGATTCAGGGAATGAGCAGTTCTTC	CATSDLLDSGNEQFF
TRBV4-1	few	TRBJ1-6	-	TGCGCCAGCAGCCCGGGGGGGTCCTATAATTCACCCCTCCACTTT	CASSPGGSYNSPLHF
TRBV12-5	-	TRBJ2-2	-	TGTGCTAGTGGTTTTTCCCCGGACGGAGCGAACACCGGGGAGCTGTTTTTT	CASGFSPDGANTGELFF
TRBV4-2	-	TRBJ1-1	-	TGTGCCAGCAGCCAAGATGAGGGAGGGACCCTTACGGACACTGAAGCTTTCTTT	CASSQDEGGTLTDTEAFF
TRBV7-2	-	TRBJ1-6	-	TGTGCCAGCAGCTTAGGGCAAACCTCCTATAATTCACCCCTCCACTTT	CASSLGQTSYNSPLHF
TRBV20-1	-	TRBJ1-2	-	TGCAGTGCTAGATCGTTACCCCCCAGGGATGGCTACACCTTC	CSARSLPPRDGYTF
TRBV4-1	-	TRBJ1-1	-	TGCGCCAGCAGCCAAGAGCCAGAGAAAACTGAAGCTTTCTTT	CASSQEPEKTEAFF
TRBV7-2	-	TRBJ2-7	-	TGTGCCAGCAGCCCTCACGTTGGGGGGATACGCTACGAGCAGTACTTC	CASSPHVGGIRYEQYF
TRBV9	-	TRBJ2-7	TRBD1	TGTGCCAGCAGCAAGTCTGGGACAGGGTACTACTACGAGCAGTACTTC	CASSKSGTGYYYEQYF
TRBV9	few	TRBJ2-7	TRBD1	TGTGCCAGCAGCCCCACAGGGGCCGCCTACGAGCAGTACTTC	CASSPTGAAYEQYF
TRBV5-1	-	TRBJ2-1	-	TGCGCCAGCAGCTTGGCCTTTGTATCGGGAAAGTTCTTC	CASSLAFVSGKFF
TRBV4-1	-	TRBJ2-5	-	TGCGCCAGCAGCCAAGGGTGGGGGACTGCGATGGAAGAGACCCAGTACTTC	CASSQGWGTAMEETQYF
TRBV15	many	TRBJ2-5	-	TGTGCCACCAGCAGAGATAGGGAAGAGACCCAGTACTTC	CATSRDREETQYF
TRBV11-2	-	TRBJ2-1	-	TGTGCCAGCAGCTTAAAGCAGGTCAATGAGCAGTTCTTC	CASSLKQVNEQFF
TRBV5-1	-	TRBJ2-7	TRBD2	TGCGCCAGCAGCTCTATTCCGGGGGGCTACGAGCAGTACTTC	CASSSIPGGYEQYF
TRBV5-1	-	TRBJ2-3	TRBD2	TGCGCCAGCAGCGTTAGCGGGTATACCCACGATACGCAGTATTTT	CASSVSGYTHDTQYF
TRBV30	-	TRBJ2-1	-	TGTGCCTGGGCCCAGGGCTATGAGCAGTTCTTC	CAWAQGYEQFF
TRBV19	many	TRBJ2-1	-	TGTGCCAGTAGTACCCTGCGGGGCAATGAGCAGTTCTTC	CASSTLRGNEQFF
TRBV4-3	few	TRBJ2-7	-	TGCGCCAGCAGCCAAGATCTGGACAGCTCCTACGAGCAGTACTTC	CASSQDLDSSYEQYF
TRBV4-1	-	TRBJ2-7	-	TGCGCCAGCAGCGACCCACGGTCCTACGAGCAGTACTTC	CASSDPRSYEQYF
TRBV7-8	few	TRBJ1-2	-	TGTGCCAGCAGCTTAAACTCCGGGGAGTATGGCTATGGCTACACCTTC	CASSLNSGEYGYGYTF
TRBV6-2/TRBV6-3	few	TRBJ2-3	-	TGTGCCAGCAGTCCTCAGGCGGAACTCACAGATACGCAGTATTTT	CASSPQAELTDTQYF
TRBV27	-	TRBJ1-2	-	TGTGCCAGCAGTGATCGGGGTAACCGGGGGGATGGCTACACCTTC	CASSDRGNRGDGYTF
TRBV9	-	TRBJ2-5	-	TGTGCCAGCAGCGCAGAACCCGCCGGGGCTCCCGGGGTGCAAGAGACCCAGTACTTC	CASSAEPAGAPGVQETQYF
TRBV5-1	-	TRBJ1-4	-	TGCGCCAGCAGCTTGTACAGCGCAACTAATGAAAAACTGTTTTTT	CASSLYSATNEKLFF
TRBV7-9	many	TRBJ2-7	-	TGTGCCAGCAGCCAGGCCCCCTACGAGCAGTACTTC	CASSQAPYEQYF
TRBV27	few	TRBJ1-1	-	TGTGCCAGCAGTTTATACGGCGAGAACGGGTACACTGAAGCTTTCTTT	CASSLYGENGYTEAFF
TRBV4-1	-	TRBJ1-1	-	TGCGCCAGCAGCCAAGTATCGAGTGTTGAAGCTTTCTTT	CASSQVSSVEAFF
TRBV4-1	few	TRBJ2-2	-	TGCGCCAGCAGCCCCGGGACTTTGACCGGGGAGCTGTTTTTT	CASSPGTLTGELFF
TRBV10-3	many	TRBJ2-1	TRBD2	TGTGCCATCAGTGAGTCGTGGACTAGCGCCTACAATGAGCAGTTCTTC	CAISESWTSAYNEQFF
TRBV12-3/TRBV12-4	few	TRBJ2-5	-	TGTGCCAGCAGTTTAGCGGTGGGAGCGCTTCAAGAGACCCAGTACTTC	CASSLAVGALQETQYF
TRBV20-1	-	TRBJ1-2	TRBD1	TGCAGTGCTAGAGACCTAATGGGACAGGCGAACTATGGCTACACCTTC	CSARDLMGQANYGYTF
TRBV28	-	TRBJ2-3	-	TGTGCCAGCAGTTTATTCGCGACAGGATCTAGCACAGATACGCAGTATTTT	CASSLFATGSSTDTQYF
TRBV2	-	TRBJ2-5	-	TGTGCCAGCAGTGGGGGCCAAGAGACCCAGTACTTC	CASSGGQETQYF
TRBV6-5	-	TRBJ2-6	TRBD1	TGTGCCAGCAGTGAGCTGGGACAGTCTGGGGCCAACGTCCTGACTTTC	CASSELGQSGANVLTF
TRBV9	few	TRBJ2-3	TRBD2	TGTGCCAGCAGCGCACTTAGCGGGGGGGCAGCAGATACGCAGTATTTT	CASSALSGGAADTQYF
TRBV6-5	-	TRBJ2-7	TRBD2	TGTGCCAGCAGTTATGGGACTAGCGGGAACTACGAGCAGTACTTC	CASSYGTSGNYEQYF
TRBV5-1	few	TRBJ1-1	TRBD1	TGCGCCAGCAGCGGCGGACAGGGGACGGCTGAAGCTTTCTTT	CASSGGQGTAEAFF
TRBV15	few	TRBJ1-5	-	TGTGCCACCAGCAGAGACAGGGTTAACAATCAGCCCCAGCATTTT	CATSRDRVNNQPQHF
TRBV2	-	TRBJ2-5	TRBD1	TGTGCCAGCACCAACCCGACTAAGACAGGGAGAGTAGGAGAGACCCAGTACTTC	CASTNPTKTGRVGETQYF
TRBV9	-	TRBJ2-2	-	TGTGCCAGCAGCGTTTCTGACATCGGGGAGCTGTTTTTT	CASSVSDIGELFF
TRBV29-1	-	TRBJ2-7	TRBD2	TGCAGCGCCCTGTTGATAGCGGGGGGCTCATACGAGCAGTACTTC	CSALLIAGGSYEQYF
TRBV4-1	few	TRBJ2-3	TRBD1	TGCGCCAGCAGACTAGACAGGGGCGGCACAGATACGCAGTATTTT	CASRLDRGGTDTQYF
TRBV5-1	few	TRBJ2-5	TRBD2	TGCGCCAGCAGCTTGGAGGGGACTACAGTCGGCCAAGAGACCCAGTACTTC	CASSLEGTTVGQETQYF
TRBV7-9	few	TRBJ1-1	TRBD1	TGTGCCAGCAGCATCGGGACAGGGAACACTGAAGCTTTCTTT	CASSIGTGNTEAFF
TRBV12-3/TRBV12-4	-	TRBJ2-7	TRBD2	TGTGCCAGCAGTTTAGATTCGGGACTACCCCTCTACGAGCAGTACTTC	CASSLDSGLPLYEQYF